These 9 T cell receptor beta chains came from one sample sequenced in a study of metastatic and nonmetastatic thyroid tumors. Thyroid surgery was preceded by no treatment in any patient. TCRdb ran MiXCR on the PCR reads. The sample lists roughly 21,000 clones; over 25% were seen once. The specimen was tumor tissue. These receptors were obtained from a male donor with papillary thyroid cancer or a benign thyroid nodule (not recorded which). Some clones in this sample may be carry-over from other donors' samples.

This rearrangement joins TRBV5-1 to TRBJ2-7, with 9 bases matching TRBD1. CDR1 is SGHRS, CDR2 YFSETQ, per germline. Trimming removed 4 bases from V and 6 bases from J; junction bases left unmatched: 8. This CDR3 region has 14 residues. In DNA, the CDR3 is TGCGCCAGCAGCGGTACCTGGACAGGGGCCGAGCAGTACTTC. This sequence encodes CASSGTWTGAEQYF.

There are many counts of this clone. The chain joins TRBV25-1 to TRBJ2-7, with 7 positions matching TRBD1. Trimming took 10 bases from V and 3 from J; bases not matched to a gene: 9. Germline-derived CDR1 and CDR2 are MGHDK and SYGVNS. The CDR3 consists of 13 residues. The CDR3 reads CATRDSDVYEQYF. DNA for the CDR3: TGTGCCACCAGGGACAGCGATGTCTACGAGCAGTACTTC.

This clone was seen repeatedly, ten times or more. CDR3 nucleotide sequence: TGTGCCAGCAAGCGCGGGGGGGAAACAGATACGCAGTATTTT. This sequence encodes CASKRGGETDTQYF. The rearrangement joins TRBV6-2 or TRBV6-3 to TRBJ2-3; TRBD2 matches 9 bases. This CDR3 region has 14 residues. V shed 7 bases and J 3 bases; nucleotides not matched to a gene: 5. Germline-derived CDR1 and CDR2 are MNHEY and SVGEGT.

The rearrangement links TRBV5-4 to TRBJ2-5; maybe TRBD1 (6 bases). Trimming left V 2 bases short and J 5 bases short, with 16 bases between. The CDR3 has 15 residues. Germline CDR1 and CDR2: SGHNT and YYREEE (reference sequence). This CDR3 reads CASSLSGQSGETQYF. The CDR3 nucleotides read TGTGCCAGCAGCTTATCTGGACAGTCCGGGGAGACCCAGTACTTC.

The CDR3 bases are TGTGCCAGCAGCTTGCGGGGGGATGGAAACGAGCAGTACTTC. Translation gives CASSLRGDGNEQYF. The chain combines TRBV5-5 with TRBJ2-7, with 7 bases fitting TRBD2. The CDR3 has 14 residues. V lost 1 base and J lost 5; bases outside the gene matches: 6. Looked up from germline, CDR1 is SGHKS and CDR2 is YYEKEE (reference sequence). Full variable domain (rest looked up from reference TRBV5-5 and TRBJ2-7): DAGVTQSPTHLIKTRGQQVTLRCSPISGHKSVSWYQQVLGQGPQFIFQYYEKEERGRGNFPDRFSARQFPNYSSELNVNALLLGDSALYLCASSLRGDGNEQYFGPGTRLTVT.

This clone was counted only a few times. Just one base apart from a much larger clone, this may be a read error. The same CDR3 arises from other DNA sequences in this sample as well. This chain uses TRBV5-5 with TRBJ1-1; unclear D gene. The CDR3 contains 13 residues. Germline V gives CDR1 SGHKS, CDR2 YYEKEE (reference sequence). CDR3 DNA: TGTGCCAGCAGCTACACTCAGAACACTGAAGCCTTCTTT. It is translated as CASSYTQNTEAFF.

In its sample, this clone was seen a few times. The chain links TRBV6-1 to TRBJ2-3; D is unresolved. The germline V and J ends were trimmed by 4 bases and 3 bases, with 11 bases remaining between them. This CDR3 has 14 residues. CDR1 is MNHNS, CDR2 SASEGT, per germline. The CDR3 protein is CASSVFAETDTQYF. The CDR3 DNA sequence: TGTGCCAGCAGTGTTTTTGCTGAGACAGATACGCAGTATTTT.

This rearrangement joins TRBV7-8 to TRBJ1-1, with TRBD1 matching 12 bases. The CDR3 covers 17 residues. Germline-derived CDR1 and CDR2 are SGHVS and FQNEAQ. The J segment lost 3 bases and the V segment lost 5 bases, leaving 10 bases of the junction unmatched. Here the CDR3 DNA reads TGTGCCAGCAGCGGCGGGACAGGGGGCGCGTTTTACACTGAAGCTTTCTTT. Translated: CASSGGTGGAFYTEAFF. The variable domain in full, with the rest retrieved from reference TRBV7-8 and TRBJ1-1, is GAGVSQSPRYKVAKRGQDVALRCDPISGHVSLFWYQQALGQGPEFLTYFQNEAQLDKSGLPSDRFFAERPEGSVSTLKIQRTQQEDSAVYLCASSGGTGGAFYTEAFFGQGTRLTVV.

The chain couples TRBV6-5 to TRBJ1-2, with D unclear. Trimming removed 0 bases at V and 7 bases at J, with 18 bases between. The CDR3 length is 16 residues. Germline V CDR1 and CDR2: MNHEY, SVGAGI. CDR3 bases: TGTGCCAGCAGTTACTCTTTTTCGCCTTCGCCGGCTGGCTACACCTTC. Translated: CASSYSFSPSPAGYTF.